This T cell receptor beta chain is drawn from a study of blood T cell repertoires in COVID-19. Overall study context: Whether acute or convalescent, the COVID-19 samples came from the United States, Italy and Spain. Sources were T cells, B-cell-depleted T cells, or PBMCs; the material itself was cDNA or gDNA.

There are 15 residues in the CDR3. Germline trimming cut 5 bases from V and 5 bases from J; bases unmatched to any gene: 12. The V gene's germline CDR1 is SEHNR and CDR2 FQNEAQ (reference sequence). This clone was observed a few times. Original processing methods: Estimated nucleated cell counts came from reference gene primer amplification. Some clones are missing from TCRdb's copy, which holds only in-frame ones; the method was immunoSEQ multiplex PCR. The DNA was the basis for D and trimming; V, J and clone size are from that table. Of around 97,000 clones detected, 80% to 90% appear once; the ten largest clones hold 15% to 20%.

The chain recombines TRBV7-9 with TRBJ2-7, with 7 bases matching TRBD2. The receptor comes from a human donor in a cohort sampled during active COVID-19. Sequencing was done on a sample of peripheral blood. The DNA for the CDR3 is TGTGCCAGCAGCCGTATTAGCGGGTTTATCCACGAGCAGTACTTC. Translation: CASSRISGFIHEQYF. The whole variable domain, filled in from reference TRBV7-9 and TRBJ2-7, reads DTGVSQNPRHKITKRGQNVTFRCDPISEHNRLYWYRQTLGQGPEFLTYFQNEAQLEKSRLLSDRFSAERPKGSFSTLEIQRTEQGDSAMYLCASSRISGFIHEQYFGPGTRLTVT.